Following are 17 T cell receptor beta chains from one sample sequenced in a study of blood T cell repertoires in COVID-19. Here immunoSEQ multiplex PCR was the method, and the copy in TCRdb shows in-frame clones only, minus some. The sample shows roughly 140,000 clones, approximately 88% of them seen only once. The specimen was peripheral blood. The receptor set was obtained from a human donor in a cohort sampled during active COVID-19.

This chain links TRBV7-9 with TRBJ1-6, with D unclear. The CDR3 covers 12 residues. Trimming took off 1 base at V and 11 bases at J, with 6 bases between the two ends. Germline-derived CDR1 and CDR2 are SEHNR and FQNEAQ (reference sequence). CDR3 loop: CASSLDATPLHF. CDR3 bases: TGTGCCAGCAGCTTAGACGCGACACCCCTCCACTTT.

The rearrangement uses TRBV19 and TRBJ1-1, with D perhaps TRBD1 (5 bases). The V end was cut by 8 bases, the J end by 2 bases, with 15 bases between. The CDR3 runs 14 residues. Per the germline V gene, CDR1 is LNHDA and CDR2 is SQIVND (reference sequence). The CDR3 is CASSGGSANTEAFF. The CDR3 DNA reads as TGTGCCAGTTCCGGGGGGTCAGCTAACACTGAAGCTTTCTTT.

This clone has a count of ten or more. V gene TRBV29-1 combines with J gene TRBJ1-1, with unresolved D. Germline V gene sequence: CDR1 SQVTM, CDR2 ANQGSEA. Trimming shortened V by 6 bases and J by 0 bases, and 11 bases separated the two germline ends. The CDR3 extends over 13 amino acids. CDR3 DNA: TGCAGCGTCCTACGTAACTTGAACACTGAAGCTTTCTTT. The encoded protein is CSVLRNLNTEAFF.

This rearrangement joins TRBV6-6 to TRBJ2-5; 9 nucleotides line up with TRBD2. Germline V gene data show CDR1 as MNHNY and CDR2 as SVGAGI (reference sequence). Germline trimming cut 8 bases from V and 7 bases from J; bases unmatched to any gene: 5. This CDR3 spans 12 amino acids. The CDR3 bases are TGTGCCAGCCGACATAGCGGGGGGACCCAGTACTTC. Translation: CASRHSGGTQYF.

The CDR3 region has the DNA TGTGCCAGCAGCTTAGCGAGTGGAACAGGGGCCCACGAGCAGTACTTC. It is translated as CASSLASGTGAHEQYF. The gene calls are TRBV7-2 and TRBJ2-7, with 7 bases matching TRBD1. Germline CDR1 and CDR2: SGHTA and FQGNSA. V gave up 0 bases and J gave up 5 bases; unmatched junction bases: 10. This CDR3 is 16 amino acids long.

The chain links TRBV9 to TRBJ2-5; 10 nucleotides match TRBD2. The V and J ends lost 6 bases and 5 bases, in that order; junction bases with no gene match: 7. Germline V gene sequence: CDR1 SGDLS, CDR2 YYNGEE. This CDR3 comprises 14 residues. The CDR3 DNA is TGTGCCAGCACCACCGGGACTAGCGAGGAGACCCAGTACTTC. It codes for CASTTGTSEETQYF.

This chain joins TRBV27 and TRBJ1-2; D is undetermined. There are 17 residues in the CDR3. V lost 4 bases to trimming and J lost 8 bases, with 26 bases between them. From germline, CDR1 is MNHEY and CDR2 SMNVEV (reference sequence). The CDR3, as DNA: TGTGCCAGCAGTTCCCAGGTGGCAAGAGGGAGAGAAGTCGGCTACACCTTC. Translation: CASSSQVARGREVGYTF.

V and J are TRBV9 and TRBJ2-2, with D possibly TRBD2 on 6 matching bases. This CDR3 region has 14 residues. Deletions cut 0 bases from V and 4 bases from J, with 7 bases between. The germline V gene has CDR1 SGDLS and CDR2 YYNGEE. This CDR3 is CASSVVGGTGELFF. The CDR3 nucleotides are TGTGCCAGCAGCGTAGTCGGGGGCACCGGGGAGCTGTTTTTT.

This clone was seen a few times. This same CDR3 is encoded by further DNA sequences in the sample. This chain joins TRBV2 and TRBJ1-5; tentative D call: TRBD1 (6 bases). Trimming removed 7 bases from V and 4 bases from J, with 11 bases in between. In germline, CDR1 is SNHLY, CDR2 FYNNEI. The CDR3 is made up of 13 amino acids. In nucleotides, the CDR3 is TGTGCCAGCAAGGGGGTGGGGAATCAGCCCCAGCATTTT. The encoded protein is CASKGVGNQPQHF.

J is TRBJ2-5 and V is TRBV6-5, with 9 positions matching TRBD1. The V gene's germline CDR1 is MNHEY and CDR2 SVGAGI. Losses at the gene ends were 7 bases for V and 3 bases for J; bases not matched to a gene: 9. CDR3 length: 15 residues. The CDR3 DNA is TGTGCCAGCACCGAACCGGGACAGGGTAAAGAGACCCAGTACTTC. Translating gives CASTEPGQGKETQYF.

The chain employs TRBV24-1 and TRBJ2-1, with 7 nucleotides matching TRBD1. With 3 bases clipped from V and 0 bases from J, the junction kept 10 bases outside the gene matches. Germline loops: CDR1 KGHDR, CDR2 SFDVKD. CDR3 length: 18 amino acids. DNA for the CDR3: TGTGCCACCAGTGATGTGACTTACAGGGACAGCTCCTACAATGAGCAGTTCTTC. Amino acid sequence: CATSDVTYRDSSYNEQFF.

In its sample, this clone was seen once. The chain recombines TRBV6-5 with TRBJ1-1, with D perhaps matching TRBD1 (6 bases). The CDR3 is made up of 15 amino acids. Trimming took off 6 bases at V and 5 bases at J, with 19 bases between the two ends. Germline loops: CDR1 MNHEY, CDR2 SVGAGI. In DNA, the CDR3 is TGTGCCAGCAGAAGACAGGCGTCGGGAGGGACTGAAGCTTTCTTT. Translation: CASRRQASGGTEAFF.

This CDR3 reads CASSLTAGGGGETQYF. The CDR3 region has the DNA TGTGCCAGCAGCTTAACAGCTGGGGGAGGAGGAGAGACCCAGTACTTC. The chain joins TRBV7-3 to TRBJ2-5, with D possibly being TRBD2 (6 bases). V lost 0 bases, J lost 4 bases, and 15 bases lay in between. CDR1 and CDR2 from the germline V gene are SGHTA and FQGTGA. This CDR3 has 16 residues.

The gene calls are TRBV18 and TRBJ2-7; TRBD2 agrees at 14 bases. The V segment lost 4 bases and the J segment 0 bases; nucleotides outside the gene matches: 11. CDR1 is KGHSH, CDR2 LQKENI, per germline. This CDR3 has 19 residues. Here the CDR3 reads CASSLRSGTSGGSSYEQYF. The CDR3 DNA reads TGTGCCAGCTCACTACGTTCCGGGACTAGCGGGGGTAGCTCCTACGAGCAGTACTTC.

The V gene is TRBV21-1, the J gene TRBJ2-7; the tabulated D call, TRBD2, remains unverified against the DNA. TRBV21-1 is listed as a pseudogene. This CDR3 region has 15 residues. The CDR3 reads CASSMVGPEGIEQYF. The CDR3, as DNA: TGTGCCAGCAGCATGGTGGGCCCGGAGGGGATCGAGCAGTACTTC.

CDR3 sequence reads: CASSIHGTMNTEAFF. The CDR3 DNA reads as TGTGCCAGCAGCATACATGGGACTATGAACACTGAAGCTTTCTTT. The chain uses TRBV9 and TRBJ1-1, with TRBD1 as a possible D gene (5 bases). Germline V gene sequence: CDR1 SGDLS, CDR2 YYNGEE. This CDR3 has 15 residues. Trimming cost V 4 bases and J 0 bases, with 13 bases left between them.

This rearrangement joins TRBV7-3 to TRBJ1-1; 10 bases fit TRBD1. The J segment lost 3 bases and the V segment lost 3 bases, leaving 1 base of the junction unmatched. This CDR3 spans 14 amino acids. In germline, CDR1 is SGHTA, CDR2 FQGTGA. This CDR3 reads CASSFGTGDTEAFF. CDR3 in DNA: TGTGCCAGCAGCTTCGGGACAGGGGACACTGAAGCTTTCTTT.